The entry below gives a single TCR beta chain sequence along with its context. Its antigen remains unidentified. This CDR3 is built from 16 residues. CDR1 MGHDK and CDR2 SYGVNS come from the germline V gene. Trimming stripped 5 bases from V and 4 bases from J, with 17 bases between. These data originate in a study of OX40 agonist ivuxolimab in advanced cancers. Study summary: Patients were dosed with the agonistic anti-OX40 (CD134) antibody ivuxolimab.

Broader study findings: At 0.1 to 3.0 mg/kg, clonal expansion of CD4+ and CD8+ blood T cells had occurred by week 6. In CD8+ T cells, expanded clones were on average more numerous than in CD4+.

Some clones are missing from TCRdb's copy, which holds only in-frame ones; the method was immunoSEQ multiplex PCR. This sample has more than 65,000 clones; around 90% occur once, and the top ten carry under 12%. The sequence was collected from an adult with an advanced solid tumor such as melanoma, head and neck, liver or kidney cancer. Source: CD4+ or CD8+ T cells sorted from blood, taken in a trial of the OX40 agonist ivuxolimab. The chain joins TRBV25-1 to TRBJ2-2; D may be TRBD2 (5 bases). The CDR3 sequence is CASSRHGSGGTGELFF. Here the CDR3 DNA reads TGTGCCAGCAGTCGACATGGCTCAGGAGGCACCGGGGAGCTGTTTTTT.